This T cell receptor beta chain was captured by sequencing in a study of tissue T cells after allogeneic stem cell transplantation. Here immunoSEQ multiplex PCR was the method, and the copy in TCRdb shows in-frame clones only, minus some. In the table there are over 1,000 clones, around 43% of which are singletons. This clone was detected a few times. V shed 8 bases, J shed 7 bases, and the junction held 11 bases outside the gene matches. The CDR3 is made up of 13 amino acids. CDR1 and CDR2 (germline): SQVTM, ANQGSEA. The sequences come from esophageal tissue, collected at autopsy. The receptor comes from a female patient aged 40-75 years with steroid-refractory graft-versus-host disease after an allogeneic stem cell transplant. Some T cells may possibly be graft donor cells. The J gene is TRBJ2-1, the V gene TRBV29-1, with TRBD1 matching over 7 bases. CDR3 in DNA: TGCAGCCCCGTAGAGACAGGGAGAAATGAGCAGTTCTTC. It encodes CSPVETGRNEQFF.